The 2 T cell receptor beta chains listed next were all sequenced from one sample in a study of T cell repertoires in cytomegalovirus infection. TCRdb reanalysed the reads using MiXCR and keeps one entry per CDR3 protein. The profile covers fewer than 200,000 distinct CDR3 sequences, with about a tenth appearing a single time and roughly 5.1% taken by the ten largest. Sequenced material: PBMCs. Receptors originate from a human donor in good health (CMV status not recorded). Some clones in this sample may be carry-over from other donors' samples.

The J gene is TRBJ2-2, the V gene TRBV9; tentatively, D is TRBD1 (6 bases). This CDR3 has 17 amino acids. V was shortened by 4 bases and J by 5 bases, with 21 bases between the two germline ends. Germline assignment: CDR1 SGDLS and CDR2 YYNGEE. CDR3 coding DNA: TGTGCCAGCAGCCTCAGAGGACGGGACACCAATACCGGGGAGCTGTTTTTT. The encoded protein is CASSLRGRDTNTGELFF.

This clonotype was observed at least ten times. The gene calls are TRBV7-8 and TRBJ2-7; D is perhaps TRBD1 (6 bases). The germline CDR1 and CDR2 sequences are SGHVS and FQNEAQ. The CDR3 totals 14 residues. The V end lost 4 bases, the J end lost 5 bases, and 15 bases lay between the germline ends. CDR3 loop: CASSWDTPGDEQYF. CDR3 bases: TGTGCCAGCAGCTGGGACACCCCTGGCGACGAGCAGTACTTC.